What follows is one TCR beta chain and its context. What it binds is unknown. CDR1 is SGHTA and CDR2 is FQGNSA in the germline V gene. CDR3 length equals 14 residues. V dropped 5 bases and J dropped 3; count of bases not matched to a gene: 2. These data are taken from a study of cytomegalovirus exposure and HLA in healthy donors. Background on the study: Counted in an early data release were tens of millions of unique TCRs from HLA-typed donors. Study-wide results and caveats: Approximately 18,000 TCR beta sequences were associated with HLA alleles at 0.05 false discovery rate in a later analysis.

The PCR contained 60 Vbeta and 13 Jbeta primers. Assay used: immunoSEQ multiplex PCR; TCRdb lists only in-frame clones, some missing. The data hold 85,000 to 120,000 clones, with roughly 77% observed a single time. The material sequenced was PBMCs. The J gene is TRBJ2-3, the V gene TRBV7-2, with TRBD2 matching 10 bases. This sequence originates from a man aged 35 to 55 in good health and CMV-seronegative. The CDR3 DNA is TGTGCCAGCAGCGTTAGCGGGGGGACAGATACGCAGTATTTT. Amino acid sequence: CASSVSGGTDTQYF.